Listed below are T cell receptor beta chains from one sample, sequenced in a study of cytomegalovirus exposure and HLA in healthy donors. The table came from immunoSEQ multiplex PCR; TCRdb's copy has only in-frame clones and leaves some out. The repertoire includes some 56,000 clones, around nine tenths of them detected once, and 1.1% sits in the top ten. Sequenced sample: PBMCs. The receptors shown here come from a man in his late teens or twenties in good health and CMV-seronegative. The CDR3 runs from the conserved cysteine through the conserved F or W. A D gene is named only where the DNA matches it firmly.

D: TRBD1
J: TRBJ2-2
V: TRBV27
CDR3: CASSLSGTGNTGELFF
DNA: TGTGCCAGCAGTTTATCAGGGACAGGGAACACCGGGGAGCTGTTTTTT

D: -
J: TRBJ2-2
V: TRBV6-5
CDR3: CASSYLQGNTGELFF
DNA: TGTGCCAGCAGTTACTTACAGGGCAACACCGGGGAGCTGTTTTTT

D: -
J: TRBJ2-1
V: TRBV7-2
CDR3: CAETESNEQFF
DNA: TGTGCCGAAACAGAGTCCAATGAGCAGTTCTTC

D: TRBD1
J: TRBJ2-7
V: TRBV2
CDR3: CASRNRGSNEQYF
DNA: TGTGCCAGCAGGAACAGGGGGAGCAACGAGCAGTACTTC

D: -
J: TRBJ2-5
V: TRBV6-1
CDR3: CASITGFRQETQYF
DNA: TGTGCCAGCATCACAGGGTTTCGCCAAGAGACCCAGTACTTC

D: TRBD1
J: TRBJ2-5
V: TRBV7-9
CDR3: CASSRWTGVMLETQYF
DNA: TGTGCCAGCAGCCGATGGACAGGGGTTATGTTAGAGACCCAGTACTTC

D: -
J: TRBJ2-5
V: TRBV18
CDR3: CASSPRGQPFQETQYF
DNA: TGTGCCAGCTCACCACGAGGACAGCCGTTCCAAGAGACCCAGTACTTC

D: -
J: TRBJ2-7
V: TRBV11-2
CDR3: CASSLDLSSYEQYF
DNA: TGTGCCAGCAGCCTGGACTTGAGCTCCTACGAGCAGTACTTC

D: -
J: TRBJ1-4
V: TRBV7-9
CDR3: CASSPQGLNEKLFF
DNA: TGTGCCAGCAGCCCCCAGGGCCTTAATGAAAAACTGTTTTTT

D: TRBD2
J: TRBJ2-7
V: TRBV13
CDR3: CASSSPGGGTSGSYEQYF
DNA: TGTGCCAGCAGCTCCCCTGGGGGGGGGACTAGCGGATCCTACGAGCAGTACTTC

D: -
J: TRBJ2-3
V: TRBV4-1
CDR3: CASSPSAIPDTQYF
DNA: TGCGCCAGCAGCCCAAGCGCGATACCAGATACGCAGTATTTT